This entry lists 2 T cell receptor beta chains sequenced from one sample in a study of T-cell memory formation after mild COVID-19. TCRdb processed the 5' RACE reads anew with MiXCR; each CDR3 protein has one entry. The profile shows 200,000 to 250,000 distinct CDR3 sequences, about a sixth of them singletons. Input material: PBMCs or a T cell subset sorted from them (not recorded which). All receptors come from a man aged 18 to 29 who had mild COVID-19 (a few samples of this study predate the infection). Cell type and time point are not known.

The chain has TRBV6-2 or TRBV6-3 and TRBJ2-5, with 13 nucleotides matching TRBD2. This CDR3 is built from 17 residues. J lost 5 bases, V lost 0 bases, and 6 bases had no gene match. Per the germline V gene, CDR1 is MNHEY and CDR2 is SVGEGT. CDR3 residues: CASSYSGLAGRGETQYF. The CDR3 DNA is TGTGCCAGCAGTTACTCGGGACTAGCGGGGCGAGGGGAGACCCAGTACTTC.

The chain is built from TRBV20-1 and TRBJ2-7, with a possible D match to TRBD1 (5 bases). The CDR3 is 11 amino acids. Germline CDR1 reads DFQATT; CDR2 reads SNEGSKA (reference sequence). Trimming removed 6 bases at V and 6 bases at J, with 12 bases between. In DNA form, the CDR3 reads TGCAGTGCCGCCCCAGGGTCCGAGCAGTACTTC. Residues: CSAAPGSEQYF.